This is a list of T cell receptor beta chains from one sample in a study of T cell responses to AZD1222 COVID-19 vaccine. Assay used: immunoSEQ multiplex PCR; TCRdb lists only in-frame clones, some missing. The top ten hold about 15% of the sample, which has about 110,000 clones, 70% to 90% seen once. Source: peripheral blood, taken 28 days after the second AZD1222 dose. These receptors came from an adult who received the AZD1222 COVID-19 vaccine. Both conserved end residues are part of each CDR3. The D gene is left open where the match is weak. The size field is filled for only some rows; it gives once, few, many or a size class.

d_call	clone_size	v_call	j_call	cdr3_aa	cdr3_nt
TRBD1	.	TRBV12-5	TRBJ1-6	CASGLVGGTGVNSPLHF	TGTGCTAGTGGTTTGGTAGGGGGGACAGGCGTTAATTCACCCCTCCACTTT
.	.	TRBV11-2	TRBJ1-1	CASRYQGNPEAFF	TGTGCCAGCAGATACCAGGGGAACCCTGAAGCTTTCTTT
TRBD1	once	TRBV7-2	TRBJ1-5	CASSTQGGDQPQHF	TGTGCCAGCAGCACACAGGGGGGCGATCAGCCCCAGCATTTT
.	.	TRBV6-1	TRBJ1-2	CASSELDRGQGYTF	TGTGCCAGCAGTGAACTGGATCGGGGACAAGGCTACACCTTC
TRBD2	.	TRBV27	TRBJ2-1	CASSSPLAVTSYNEQFF	TGTGCCAGCAGTTCCCCTCTAGCGGTCACCTCCTACAATGAGCAGTTCTTC
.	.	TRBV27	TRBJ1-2	CASSPLSRAAYGYTF	TGTGCCAGCAGTCCCCTCTCGAGGGCAGCCTATGGCTACACCTTC
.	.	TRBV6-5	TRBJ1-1	CASSKRNTEAFF	TGTGCCAGCAGTAAAAGGAACACTGAAGCTTTCTTT
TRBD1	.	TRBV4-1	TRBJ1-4	CASTSSGTEWSGLFF	TGCGCCAGCACCTCCAGCGGGACAGAGTGGAGTGGACTGTTTTTT
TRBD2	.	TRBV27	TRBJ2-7	CASSLVDSGRYEQYF	TGTGCCAGCAGTTTAGTGGATAGCGGGAGGTACGAGCAGTACTTC
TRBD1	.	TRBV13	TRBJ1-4	CASSSTGGSTNEKLFF	TGTGCCAGCAGCTCCACAGGGGGCTCAACTAATGAAAAACTGTTTTTT
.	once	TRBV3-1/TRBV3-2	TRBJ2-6	CASSQGGGSGANVLTF	TGTGCCAGCAGCCAAGGAGGGGGCTCTGGGGCCAACGTCCTGACTTTC
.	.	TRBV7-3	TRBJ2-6	CASSLTGGSGANVLTF	TGTGCCAGCAGCTTAACCGGGGGCTCTGGGGCCAACGTCCTGACTTTC
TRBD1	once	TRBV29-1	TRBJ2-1	CSVGGSGQGTYNEQFF	TGCAGCGTTGGGGGGTCGGGACAGGGTACCTACAATGAGCAGTTCTTC
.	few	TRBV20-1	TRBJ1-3	CSARKGNTIYF	TGCAGTGCTAGGAAGGGAAACACCATATATTTT
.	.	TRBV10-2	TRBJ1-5	CASSESTGPYQPQHF	TGCGCCAGCAGTGAGTCGACGGGACCTTATCAGCCCCAGCATTTT
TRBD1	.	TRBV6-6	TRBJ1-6	CASSYSTGLASPLHF	TGTGCCAGCAGTTACTCGACAGGGCTGGCCTCACCCCTCCACTTT
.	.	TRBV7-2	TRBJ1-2	CASSTGIPLLGYTF	TGTGCCAGCAGCACAGGGATCCCGCTGCTTGGCTACACCTTC
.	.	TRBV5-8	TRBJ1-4	CASSLGQGRVEKLFF	TGTGCCAGCAGCTTGGGGCAGGGGCGAGTCGAAAAACTGTTTTTT
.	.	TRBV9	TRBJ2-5	CASSSDGEETQYF	TGTGCCAGCAGCTCGGACGGAGAAGAGACCCAGTACTTC
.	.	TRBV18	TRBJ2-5	CASSPIGGPQETQYF	TGTGCCAGCTCACCTATTGGGGGCCCGCAAGAGACCCAGTACTTC
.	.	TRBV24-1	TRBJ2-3	CATSEIRDSSTDTQYF	TGTGCCACCAGTGAGATTCGGGATTCTAGCACAGATACGCAGTATTTT
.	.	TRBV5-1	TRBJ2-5	CASSYQGGEETQYF	TGCGCCAGCAGCTATCAGGGCGGGGAGGAGACCCAGTACTTC
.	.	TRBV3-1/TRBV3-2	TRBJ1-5	CASSPSGFGNQPQHF	TGTGCCAGCAGCCCCTCAGGTTTCGGAAATCAGCCCCAGCATTTT
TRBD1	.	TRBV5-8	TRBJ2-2	CASSKGQGNTGELFF	TGTGCCAGCAGCAAAGGACAGGGGAACACCGGGGAGCTGTTTTTT
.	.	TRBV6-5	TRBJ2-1	CASSYSRGIGGEQFF	TGTGCCAGCAGTTACTCGAGGGGAATAGGAGGCGAGCAGTTCTTC
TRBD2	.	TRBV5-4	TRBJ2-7	CASSPGGTSASWREQYF	TGTGCCAGCAGCCCCGGGGGGACTAGCGCTTCTTGGCGGGAGCAGTACTTC
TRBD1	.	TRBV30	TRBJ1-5	CAWSKITGGANQPQHF	TGTGCCTGGAGCAAAATAACAGGGGGGGCAAATCAGCCCCAGCATTTT
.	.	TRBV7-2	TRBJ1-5	CASRANLDQPQHF	TGTGCCAGCAGGGCTAATTTGGACCAGCCCCAGCATTTT
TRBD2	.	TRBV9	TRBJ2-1	CASSVSGRAWGTYNEQFF	TGTGCCAGCAGCGTAAGCGGGAGGGCTTGGGGGACCTACAATGAGCAGTTCTTC
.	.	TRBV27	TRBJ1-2	CASRSLANYGYTF	TGTGCCAGCAGGTCGCTGGCAAACTATGGCTACACCTTC
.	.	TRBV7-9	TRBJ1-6	CASSEVDIENSPLHF	TGTGCCAGCTCCGAAGTGGATATCGAAAATTCACCCCTCCACTTT
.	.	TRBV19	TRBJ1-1	CASSILGDEAFF	TGTGCCAGTAGTATTTTGGGGGATGAAGCTTTCTTT
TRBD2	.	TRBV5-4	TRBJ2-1	CASSEGTSSYNEQFF	TGTGCCAGCAGTGAGGGGACTAGCTCCTACAATGAGCAGTTCTTC
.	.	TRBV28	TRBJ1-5	CASSLGNQPQHF	TGTGCCAGCAGTTTAGGTAATCAGCCCCAGCATTTT
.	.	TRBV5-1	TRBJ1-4	CASAGGTTNEKLFF	TGCGCCAGCGCGGGGGGGACAACTAATGAAAAACTGTTTTTT
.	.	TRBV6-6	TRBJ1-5	CASNTLYSNQPQHF	TGTGCCAGCAACACACTTTATAGCAATCAGCCCCAGCATTTT
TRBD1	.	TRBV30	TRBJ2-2	CAWIQGASGELFF	TGTGCCTGGATACAGGGGGCATCCGGGGAGCTGTTTTTT